The 10 T cell receptor beta chains below come from one sample, sequenced in a study of kidney transplant recipient with SARS-CoV-2 infection. MiXCR, run by TCRdb on the reads, gives a single entry per CDR3 protein. Of approximately 240,000 distinct CDR3 sequences in the sample, around 30% are singletons; the top ten hold 7% to 8%. Sample: a blood sample, taken at baseline and on approximately day 120 from a kidney transplant recipient. The receptor source for this set is a male patient between 25 and 39 years old who had COVID-19 and was a kidney transplant recipient. T cells may partly derive from the graft donor.

The sample holds many counts of this clonotype. This CDR3 reads CASSQEFFATYNEQFF. DNA of the CDR3: TGCGCCAGCAGCCAAGAATTCTTTGCGACCTACAATGAGCAGTTCTTC. The chain carries TRBV4-1 and TRBJ2-1; no definite D call. Between the trimmed V and J ends, which lost 0 bases and 2 bases, there was a span of 11 bases. The CDR3 is 16 amino acids. Germline V gives CDR1 MGHRA, CDR2 YSYEKL.

For this clonotype: A clone one base away is much larger, so this may be a read error. The chain has TRBV5-1 and TRBJ1-2; no definite D call. The CDR3 contains 16 residues. V was pared by 9 bases and J by 4 bases, with 25 bases between. Looked up from germline, CDR1 is SGHRS and CDR2 is YFSETQ. CDR3 residues: CANQLRSVRKTYGYTF. CDR3 in DNA: TGCGCCAACCAATTAAGATCGGTTCGAAAGACCTATGGCTACACCTTC.

This clonotype was seen at least ten times. The chain carries TRBV4-3 and TRBJ1-5, with a weak D call TRBD1 (5 bases). The V gene lost 4 bases and the J gene lost 0 bases, with 10 bases spanning the gap. The CDR3 sequence is 15 residues long. Germline values: CDR1 LGHNA, CDR2 YSLEER. The CDR3 region has the DNA TGCGCCAGCAGCCGAGGGGTGAATAGCAATCAGCCCCAGCATTTT. Protein sequence: CASSRGVNSNQPQHF.

Turning to this clonotype: No conserved phenylalanine or tryptophan ends this CDR3, so it is likely a read error. The gene calls are TRBV20-1 and TRBJ1-1, with D unclear. Germline V gives CDR1 DFQATT, CDR2 SNEGSKA (reference sequence). The CDR3 has 13 amino acids. The CDR3 DNA sequence: TGCAGCGTCCGCGGGCGGTGGAACACTGAAGCTTTCTCT. This codes for CSVRGRWNTEAFS.

About this clonotype: The CDR3 carries no conserved terminal phenylalanine or tryptophan, so it likely arises from a read error. This chain uses TRBV7-9 with TRBJ1-2; the D is unclear. The germline CDR1 and CDR2 sequences are SEHNR and FQNEAQ (reference sequence). The CDR3 has 17 amino acids. Trimming stripped 5 bases from V and 4 bases from J, with 23 bases between. In DNA form, the CDR3 reads TGTGCCAGCAGCGTCTCAACATACCATGGGAAGACCTATGGCTACACCCTC. Translated, it gives CASSVSTYHGKTYGYTL.

Concerning this clonotype: A much larger clone is a single base away; this may be a read error. The rearrangement uses TRBV6-5 and TRBJ1-1; TRBD1 aligns across 8 bases. The CDR3 extends over 14 amino acids. Germline loops: CDR1 MNHEY, CDR2 SVGAGI. CDR3 bases: TGTGCCAGCAGTGAGAACCGACAGGGGATTGAAGTTTTCTTT. The encoded protein is CASSENRQGIEVFF.

A remark on this clonotype: With a much larger clone just one base away, this may be a read error. This rearrangement joins TRBV12-3 or TRBV12-4 to TRBJ2-5; 8 bases fit TRBD2. This CDR3 is 14 amino acids long. Trimming at V came to 6 bases and at J to 4 bases, leaving 7 bases not matched to a gene. CDR3 in amino acids: CASRTIGGGETQYF. The CDR3 region has the DNA TGTGCCAGCAGGACTATCGGGGGGGGAGAGACCCAGTACTTC.

About this clonotype: A single base separates this from a much larger clone, so it may be a read error. The chain employs TRBV11-1 and TRBJ1-2; D gene unclear. Trimming removed 5 bases at V and 4 bases at J, with 23 bases between. CDR1 and CDR2 from the germline V gene are SGHAT and FQDESV (reference sequence). The length of the CDR3 is 17 residues. CDR3 protein: CASSPADRAGKTYGYTF. In nucleotides, the CDR3 is TGTGCCAGCAGCCCGGCCGATAGGGCTGGAAAGACCTATGGCTACACCTTC.

This clonotype has a count of ten or more. The chain combines TRBV16 with TRBJ1-2; D is unclear. CDR1 is KGHSY, CDR2 FQNENV, per germline. Between the trimmed V and J ends, which lost 5 bases and 4 bases, there was a span of 23 bases. The CDR3 is 17 amino acids. The CDR3 here is CASSKFKVVRKTYGYTF. CDR3 DNA: TGTGCCAGCAGCAAATTTAAGGTCGTTAGAAAGACCTATGGCTACACCTTC.

This clonotype was recorded many times. The chain carries TRBV9 and TRBJ1-2; D is unclear. The V and J ends lost 7 bases and 4 bases respectively, with 23 bases between them. CDR1 SGDLS and CDR2 YYNGEE come from the germline V gene. CDR3 length equals 16 residues. The CDR3 sequence: CASASSYSRKTYGYTF. CDR3 DNA sequence: TGTGCCAGCGCGAGCTCGTACTCAAGAAAGACCTATGGCTACACCTTC.